This T cell receptor beta chain was obtained from a study of blood T cell repertoires in COVID-19. Study context: Donors in the United States, Italy and Spain gave samples during acute or convalescent COVID-19. Sources were T cells, B-cell-depleted T cells, or PBMCs; the material itself was cDNA or gDNA.

CDR1 MDHEN and CDR2 SYDVKM come from the germline V gene. V lost 3 bases and J lost 3; bases outside the gene matches: 1. The CDR3 extends over 14 amino acids. The authors' processing: Amplifying reference gene primers gave estimates of nucleated cell counts. Clones were read by immunoSEQ multiplex PCR, and TCRdb kept only the in-frame ones, dropping some. V and J calls and clone size are those listed in that table; D and trimming were worked out from the DNA. The sample consists of approximately 150,000 clones, roughly 90% of them appearing once. The rearrangement uses TRBV28 and TRBJ2-7, with 11 bases that match TRBD2. Sequencing used peripheral blood. The sequence came from a man in his 60s with active or convalescent COVID-19. The CDR3 spells CASSFLAGGYEQYF. The CDR3 DNA sequence: TGTGCCAGCAGTTTCCTAGCGGGAGGCTACGAGCAGTACTTC.